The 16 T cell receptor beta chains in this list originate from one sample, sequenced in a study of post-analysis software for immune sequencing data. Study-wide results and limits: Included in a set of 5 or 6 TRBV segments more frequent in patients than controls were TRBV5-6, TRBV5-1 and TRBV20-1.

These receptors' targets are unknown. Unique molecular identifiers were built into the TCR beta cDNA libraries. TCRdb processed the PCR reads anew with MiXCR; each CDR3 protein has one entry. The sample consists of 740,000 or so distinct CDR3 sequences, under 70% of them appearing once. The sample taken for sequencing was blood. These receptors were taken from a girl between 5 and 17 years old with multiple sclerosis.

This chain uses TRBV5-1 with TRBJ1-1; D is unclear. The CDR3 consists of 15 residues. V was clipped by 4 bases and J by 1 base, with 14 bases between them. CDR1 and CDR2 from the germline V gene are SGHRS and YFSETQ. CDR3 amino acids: CASSVVRARNTEAFF. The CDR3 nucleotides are TGCGCCAGCAGCGTGGTGAGAGCAAGGAACACTGAAGCTTTCTTT.

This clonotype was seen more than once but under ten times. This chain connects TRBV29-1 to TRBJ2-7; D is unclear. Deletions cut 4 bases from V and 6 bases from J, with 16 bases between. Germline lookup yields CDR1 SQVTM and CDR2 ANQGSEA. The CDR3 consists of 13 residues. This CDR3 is CSVVSGLPTEQYF. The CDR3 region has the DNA TGCAGCGTTGTAAGTGGGCTTCCGACCGAGCAGTACTTC.

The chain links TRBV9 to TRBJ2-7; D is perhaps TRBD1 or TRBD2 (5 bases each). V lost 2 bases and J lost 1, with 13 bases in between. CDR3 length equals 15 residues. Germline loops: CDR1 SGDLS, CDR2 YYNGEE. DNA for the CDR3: TGTGCCAGCAGCGTCAGACGGGACGGGTCCTACGAGCAGTACTTC. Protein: CASSVRRDGSYEQYF.

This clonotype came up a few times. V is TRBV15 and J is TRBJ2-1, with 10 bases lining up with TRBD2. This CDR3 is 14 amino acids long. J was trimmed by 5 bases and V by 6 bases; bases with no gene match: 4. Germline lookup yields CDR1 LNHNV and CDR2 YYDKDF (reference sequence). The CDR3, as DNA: TGTGCCACCAGGGGGACTAGCGCCAACAATGAGCAGTTCTTC. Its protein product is CATRGTSANNEQFF.

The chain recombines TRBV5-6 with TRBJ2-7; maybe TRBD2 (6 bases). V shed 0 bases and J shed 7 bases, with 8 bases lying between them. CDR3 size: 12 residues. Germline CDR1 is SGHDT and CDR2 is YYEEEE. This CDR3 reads CASSLGLEEQYF. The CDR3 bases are TGTGCCAGCAGCTTGGGACTAGAAGAGCAGTACTTC.

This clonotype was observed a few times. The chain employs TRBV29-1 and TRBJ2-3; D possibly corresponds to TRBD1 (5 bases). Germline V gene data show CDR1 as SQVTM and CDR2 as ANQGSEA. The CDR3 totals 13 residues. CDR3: CSETGMFQGTQYF. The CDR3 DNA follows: TGCTCTGAGACCGGCATGTTCCAGGGTACGCAGTATTTT.

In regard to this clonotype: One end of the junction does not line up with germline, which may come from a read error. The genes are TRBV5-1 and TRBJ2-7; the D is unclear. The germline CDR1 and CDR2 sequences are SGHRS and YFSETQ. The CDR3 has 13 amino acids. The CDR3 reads CASSFDGTYEQYF. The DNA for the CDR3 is TGTGCCAGCAGTTTCGACGGAACCTACGAGCAGTACTTC.

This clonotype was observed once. The CDR3 loop is CASSPLTGPSGYTF. As DNA, the CDR3 is TGCGCCAGCAGTCCCTTGACAGGACCCTCAGGCTACACCTTC. V usage is TRBV5-1 and J usage is TRBJ1-2; possibly TRBD1 for D (6 bases). V was cut by 5 bases and J by 8 bases, with 19 bases left in between. The CDR3 is 14 amino acids. Germline-derived CDR1 and CDR2 are SGHRS and YFSETQ. The whole variable domain, remainder taken from reference TRBV5-1 and TRBJ1-2, is KAGVTQTPRYLIKTRGQQVTLSCSPISGHRSVSWYQQTPGQGLQFLFEYFSETQRNKGNFPGRFSGRQFSNSRSEMNVSTLELGDSALYLCASSPLTGPSGYTFGSGTRLTVV.

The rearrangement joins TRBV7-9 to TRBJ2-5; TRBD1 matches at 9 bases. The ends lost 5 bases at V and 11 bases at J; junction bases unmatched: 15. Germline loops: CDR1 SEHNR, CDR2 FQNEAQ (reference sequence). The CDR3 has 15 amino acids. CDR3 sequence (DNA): TGTGCCAGCAGCCCCCCCGGGACAGGGTACTACAAGCAGTACTTC. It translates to CASSPPGTGYYKQYF.

The chain's CDR3 is CSARDPTPGLAGVGETQYF. CDR3 in DNA: TGCAGTGCTAGAGACCCGACACCGGGACTAGCGGGAGTGGGAGAGACCCAGTACTTC. V gene TRBV20-1 combines with J gene TRBJ2-5; 14 nucleotides agree with TRBD2. Germline values: CDR1 DFQATT, CDR2 SNEGSKA (reference sequence). V shed 0 bases and J 4 bases; nucleotides not matched to a gene: 13. The CDR3 spans 19 residues.

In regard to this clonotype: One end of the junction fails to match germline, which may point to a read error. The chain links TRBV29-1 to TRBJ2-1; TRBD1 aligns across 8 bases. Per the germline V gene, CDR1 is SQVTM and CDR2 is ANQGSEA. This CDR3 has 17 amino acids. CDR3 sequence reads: CSAENSNGQGHDNEQFF. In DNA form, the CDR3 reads TGCAGCGCTGAAAATAGTAATGGACAGGGTCACGACAATGAGCAGTTCTTC.

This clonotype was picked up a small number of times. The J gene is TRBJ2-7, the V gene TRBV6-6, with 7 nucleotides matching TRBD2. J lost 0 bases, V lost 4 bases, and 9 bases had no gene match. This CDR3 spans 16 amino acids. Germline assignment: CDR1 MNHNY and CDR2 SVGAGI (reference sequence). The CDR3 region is CASSLGRGRNSYEQYF. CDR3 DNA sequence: TGTGCCAGCAGTTTGGGCCGCGGGAGAAACTCCTACGAGCAGTACTTC.

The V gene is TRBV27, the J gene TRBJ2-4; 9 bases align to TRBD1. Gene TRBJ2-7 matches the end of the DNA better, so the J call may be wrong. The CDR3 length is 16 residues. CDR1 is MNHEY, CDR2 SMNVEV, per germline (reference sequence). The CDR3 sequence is CASSLGHPGQGYEQYF. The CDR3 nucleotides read TGTGCCAGCAGTTTAGGCCACCCGGGACAGGGCTACGAGCAGTACTTC.

CDR3: CASSQAGTAYNSPLHF. DNA of the CDR3: TGTGCCAGCAGCCAAGCTGGGACAGCCTATAATTCACCCCTCCACTTT. This chain joins TRBV3-1 and TRBJ1-6, with 7 bases that match TRBD1. The ends lost 1 base at V and 2 bases at J; junction bases unmatched: 2. The germline V gene has CDR1 LGHDT and CDR2 YNNKEL (reference sequence). The CDR3 is 16 residues long. Supplemented by reference TRBV3-1 and TRBJ1-6, the full variable domain reads DTAVSQTPKYLVTQMGNDKSIKCEQNLGHDTMYWYKQDSKKFLKIMFSYNNKELIINETVPNRFSPKSPDKAHLNLHINSLELGDSAVYFCASSQAGTAYNSPLHFGNGTRLTVT.

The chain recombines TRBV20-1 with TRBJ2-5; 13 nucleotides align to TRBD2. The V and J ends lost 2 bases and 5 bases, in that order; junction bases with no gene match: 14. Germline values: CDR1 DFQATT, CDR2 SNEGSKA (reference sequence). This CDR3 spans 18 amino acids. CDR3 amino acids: CSARSGLAGPDPVETQYF. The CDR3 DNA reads TGCAGTGCTAGATCGGGACTAGCGGGGCCCGACCCGGTGGAGACCCAGTACTTC.

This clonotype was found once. The CDR3 region has the DNA TGTGCCAGCAGTGAAAGCCCCCCTCCTGGGGAGCAGTACTTC. It encodes CASSESPPPGEQYF. This chain links TRBV6-1 with TRBJ2-7, with D unclear. Germline V gives CDR1 MNHNS, CDR2 SASEGT. CDR3 length: 14 amino acids. The V gene lost 2 bases and the J gene lost 7 bases, with 15 bases spanning the gap.